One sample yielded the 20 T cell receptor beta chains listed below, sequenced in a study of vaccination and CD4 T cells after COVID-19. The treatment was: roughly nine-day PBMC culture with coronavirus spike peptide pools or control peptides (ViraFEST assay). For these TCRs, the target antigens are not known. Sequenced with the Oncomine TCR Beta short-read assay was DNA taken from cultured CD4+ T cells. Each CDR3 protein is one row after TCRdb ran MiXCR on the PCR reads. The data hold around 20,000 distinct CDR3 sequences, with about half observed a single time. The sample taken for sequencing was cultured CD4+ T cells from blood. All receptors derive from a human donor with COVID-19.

CDR3 coding DNA: TGTGCCAGCAGTCATAGCGGGGGCCCCAACACCGGGGAGCTGTTTTTT. Amino acids: CASSHSGGPNTGELFF. The chain is built from TRBV11-2 and TRBJ2-2, with 9 bases aligning to TRBD2. In germline, CDR1 is SGHAT, CDR2 FQNNGV. This CDR3 has 16 residues. V was pared by 6 bases and J by 2 bases, with 7 bases of the junction left unmatched.

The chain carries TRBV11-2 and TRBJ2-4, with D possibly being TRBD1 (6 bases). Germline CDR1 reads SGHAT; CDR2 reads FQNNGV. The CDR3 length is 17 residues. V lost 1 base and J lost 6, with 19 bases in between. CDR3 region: CASSLGKQGVISNIQYF. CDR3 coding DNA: TGTGCCAGCAGCTTAGGAAAACAGGGTGTCATATCAAACATTCAGTACTTC.

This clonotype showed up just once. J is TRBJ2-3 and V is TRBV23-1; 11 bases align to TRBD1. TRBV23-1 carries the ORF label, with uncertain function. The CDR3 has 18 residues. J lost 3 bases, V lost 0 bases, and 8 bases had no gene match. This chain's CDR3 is CASSQSCGQGARTDTQYF. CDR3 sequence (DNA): TGCGCCAGCAGTCAATCGTGCGGACAGGGGGCAAGGACAGATACGCAGTATTTT.

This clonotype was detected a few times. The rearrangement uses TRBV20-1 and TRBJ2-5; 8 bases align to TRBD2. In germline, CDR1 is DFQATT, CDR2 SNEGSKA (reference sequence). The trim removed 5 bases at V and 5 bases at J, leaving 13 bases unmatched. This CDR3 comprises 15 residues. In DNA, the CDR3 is TGCAGTGCTGCGGAGAGGCGGGGGGATGGCGAGACCCAGTACTTC. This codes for CSAAERRGDGETQYF.

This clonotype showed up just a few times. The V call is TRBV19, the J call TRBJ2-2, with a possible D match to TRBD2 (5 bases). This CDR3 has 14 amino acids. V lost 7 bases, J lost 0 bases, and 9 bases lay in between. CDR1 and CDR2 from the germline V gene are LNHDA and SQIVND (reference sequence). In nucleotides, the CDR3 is TGTGCCAGTACCTTCGGGGCGAACACCGGGGAGCTGTTTTTT. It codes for CASTFGANTGELFF.

CDR3 protein: CASSPLAPETQYF. CDR3 nucleotide sequence: TGTGCCAGCAGTCCACTAGCGCCTGAGACCCAGTACTTC. The genes are TRBV6-2 or TRBV6-3 and TRBJ2-5; 7 bases agree with TRBD2. The trim removed 5 bases at V and 5 bases at J, leaving 5 bases unmatched. This CDR3 has 13 residues. Germline loops: CDR1 MNHEY, CDR2 SVGEGT.

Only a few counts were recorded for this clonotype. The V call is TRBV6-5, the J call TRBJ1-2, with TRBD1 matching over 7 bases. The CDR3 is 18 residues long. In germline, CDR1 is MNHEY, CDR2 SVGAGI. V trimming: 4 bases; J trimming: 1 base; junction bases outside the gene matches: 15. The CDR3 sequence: CASSLVVRGRKVNYGYTF. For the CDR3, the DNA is TGTGCCAGCAGTTTGGTAGTTAGGGGGCGAAAGGTTAACTATGGCTACACCTTC.

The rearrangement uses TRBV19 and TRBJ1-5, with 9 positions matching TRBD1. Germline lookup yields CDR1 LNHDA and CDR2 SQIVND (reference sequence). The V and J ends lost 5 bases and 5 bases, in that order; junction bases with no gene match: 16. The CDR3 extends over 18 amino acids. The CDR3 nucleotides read TGTGCCAGTAGTCCGACCGGGACAGGGTCCTTTCGGCATCAGCCCCAGCATTTT. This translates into CASSPTGTGSFRHQPQHF.

CDR3: CASSLPGLQETQYF. For the CDR3, the DNA is TGTGCCAGCAGCCTTCCCGGGCTGCAAGAGACCCAGTACTTC. V is TRBV5-4 and J is TRBJ2-5; D ambiguous. V dropped 4 bases and J dropped 2 bases, with 12 bases sitting between them. The CDR3 spans 14 residues. The V gene's germline CDR1 is SGHNT and CDR2 YYREEE (reference sequence).

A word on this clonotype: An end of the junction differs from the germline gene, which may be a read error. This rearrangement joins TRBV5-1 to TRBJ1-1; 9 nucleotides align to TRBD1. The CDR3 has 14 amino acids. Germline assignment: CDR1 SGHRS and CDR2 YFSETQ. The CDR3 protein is CASSLGTGVNEALF. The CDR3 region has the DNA TGCGCCAGCAGCTTGGGGACAGGGGTCAATGAAGCTCTCTTT.

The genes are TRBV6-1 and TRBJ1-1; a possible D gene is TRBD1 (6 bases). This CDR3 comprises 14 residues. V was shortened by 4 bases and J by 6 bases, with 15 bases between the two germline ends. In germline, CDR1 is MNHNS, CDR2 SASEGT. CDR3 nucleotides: TGTGCCAGCAGTGGAAGAGACGGACAGCCTGAAGCTTTCTTT. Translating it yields CASSGRDGQPEAFF.

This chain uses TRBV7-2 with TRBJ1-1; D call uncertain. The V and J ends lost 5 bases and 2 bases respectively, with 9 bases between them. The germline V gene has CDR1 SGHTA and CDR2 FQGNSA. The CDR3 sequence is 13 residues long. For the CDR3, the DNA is TGTGCCAGCAGCCTACAGAGTAACACTGAAGCTTTCTTT. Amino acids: CASSLQSNTEAFF.

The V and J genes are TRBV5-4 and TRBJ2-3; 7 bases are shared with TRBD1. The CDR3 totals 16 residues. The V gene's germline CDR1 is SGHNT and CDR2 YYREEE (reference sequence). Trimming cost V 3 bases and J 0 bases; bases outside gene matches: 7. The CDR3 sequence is CASSSQGILSTDTQYF. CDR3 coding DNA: TGTGCCAGCAGCTCACAGGGGATCCTTAGCACAGATACGCAGTATTTT.

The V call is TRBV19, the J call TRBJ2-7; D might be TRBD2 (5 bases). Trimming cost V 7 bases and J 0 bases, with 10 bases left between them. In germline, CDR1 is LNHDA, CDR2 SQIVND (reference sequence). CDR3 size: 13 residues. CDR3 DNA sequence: TGTGCCAGTATGGACTCAAACTCCTACGAGCAGTACTTC. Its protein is CASMDSNSYEQYF.

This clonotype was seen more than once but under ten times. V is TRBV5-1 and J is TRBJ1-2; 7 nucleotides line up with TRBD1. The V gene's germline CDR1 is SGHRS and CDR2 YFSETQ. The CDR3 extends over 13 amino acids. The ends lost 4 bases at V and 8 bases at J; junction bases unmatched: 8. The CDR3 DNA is TGCGCCAGCAGCCCGACAGGGCCGGGAGGCTACACCTTC. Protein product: CASSPTGPGGYTF.

CDR3 amino acids: CASSPTSGTQETQYF. The CDR3 DNA reads TGTGCCAGCAGCCCCACTAGCGGGACTCAAGAGACCCAGTACTTC. The genes are TRBV2 and TRBJ2-5, with 10 bases that match TRBD2. There are 15 residues in the CDR3. V gave up 6 bases and J gave up 2 bases; unmatched junction bases: 6. CDR1 is SNHLY, CDR2 FYNNEI, per germline.

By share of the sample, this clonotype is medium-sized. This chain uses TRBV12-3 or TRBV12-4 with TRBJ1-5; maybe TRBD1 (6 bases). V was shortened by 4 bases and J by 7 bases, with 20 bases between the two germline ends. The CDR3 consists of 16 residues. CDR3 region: CASSSPTSGHKQPQHF. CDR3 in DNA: TGTGCCAGCAGTTCACCAACCTCGGGACACAAACAGCCCCAGCATTTT.

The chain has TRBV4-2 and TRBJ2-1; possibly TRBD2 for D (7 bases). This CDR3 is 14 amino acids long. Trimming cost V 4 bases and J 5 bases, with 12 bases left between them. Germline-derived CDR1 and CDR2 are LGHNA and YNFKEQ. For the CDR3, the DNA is TGTGCCAGCAGCCCGGGGGGCCAAGACAATGAGCAGTTCTTC. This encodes CASSPGGQDNEQFF.

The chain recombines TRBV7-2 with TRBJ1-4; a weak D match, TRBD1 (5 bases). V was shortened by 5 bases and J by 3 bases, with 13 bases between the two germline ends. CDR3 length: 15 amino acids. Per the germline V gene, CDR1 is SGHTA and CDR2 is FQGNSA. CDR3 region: CASSRLTVPNEKLFF. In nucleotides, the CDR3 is TGTGCCAGCAGCCGACTGACAGTCCCTAATGAAAAACTGTTTTTT. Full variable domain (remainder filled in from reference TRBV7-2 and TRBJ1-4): GAGVSQSPSNKVTEKGKDVELRCDPISGHTALYWYRQSLGQGLEFLIYFQGNSAPDKSGLPSDRFSAERTGGSVSTLTIQRTQQEDSAVYLCASSRLTVPNEKLFFGSGTQLSVL.

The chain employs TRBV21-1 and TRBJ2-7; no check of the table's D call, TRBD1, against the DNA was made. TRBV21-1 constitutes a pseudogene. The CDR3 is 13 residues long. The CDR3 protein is CASNSGAPYEQYF. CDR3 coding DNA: TGTGCCAGCAACTCGGGGGCTCCCTACGAGCAGTACTTC.